This TCR beta chain was recovered during a study of T cells in narcolepsy. Overall study results and limits: Healthy controls reportedly lacked the autoreactive clonotypes serially found in patients' blood.

Only a few counts were recorded for this clone. Its antigen remains unidentified. The data were produced by immunoSEQ multiplex PCR, yet TCRdb's version contains in-frame clones alone and is incomplete. Of around 30,000 clones detected, approximately 77% appear once; the ten largest clones hold approximately 2.2%. The sample taken for sequencing was memory (CD45RA-) CD4+ T cells from blood. This sequence originates from a human donor in good health.

CDR3 region: CASSRDQRGTEAFF. CDR3 nucleotides: TGTGCCAGCAGCCGGGACCAGAGGGGGACTGAAGCTTTCTTT. The gene calls are TRBV7-9 and TRBJ1-1; D perhaps matches TRBD1 (6 bases). CDR3 length: 14 residues. Germline loops: CDR1 SEHNR, CDR2 FQNEAQ (reference sequence). The V end lost 5 bases, the J end lost 5 bases, and 15 bases lay between the germline ends.